This record covers a single TCR beta chain. The antigen is unknown. This entry is derived from a study of cytomegalovirus exposure and HLA in healthy donors. Overall study findings and caveats: Reports state that TCR beta sequences accurately predicted most subjects' HLA-A and HLA-B alleles. Common viral pathogens seemed, in a later analysis, to connect with several of the most significant clusters. Highest at DRB1 and lowest at HLA-C, TCR association rates differed among HLA loci in a later analysis.

With 60 Vbeta and 13 Jbeta primers, the PCR was carried out. The table came from immunoSEQ multiplex PCR; TCRdb's copy has only in-frame clones and leaves some out. The sample carries around 120,000 clones, 70% to 80% recorded once. The CDR3 length is 14 residues. The V segment lost 6 bases and the J segment 4 bases; nucleotides outside the gene matches: 7. Germline V gene data show CDR1 as SNHLY and CDR2 as FYNNEI. This sequence originates from a woman in her 50s in good health and CMV-seronegative. Sequenced input: PBMCs. The chain recombines TRBV2 with TRBJ2-3; TRBD1 matches at 7 bases. CDR3 sequence (DNA): TGTGCCAGCAGCTCTCCGACAGGGCCAGATACGCAGTATTTT. This sequence encodes CASSSPTGPDTQYF.